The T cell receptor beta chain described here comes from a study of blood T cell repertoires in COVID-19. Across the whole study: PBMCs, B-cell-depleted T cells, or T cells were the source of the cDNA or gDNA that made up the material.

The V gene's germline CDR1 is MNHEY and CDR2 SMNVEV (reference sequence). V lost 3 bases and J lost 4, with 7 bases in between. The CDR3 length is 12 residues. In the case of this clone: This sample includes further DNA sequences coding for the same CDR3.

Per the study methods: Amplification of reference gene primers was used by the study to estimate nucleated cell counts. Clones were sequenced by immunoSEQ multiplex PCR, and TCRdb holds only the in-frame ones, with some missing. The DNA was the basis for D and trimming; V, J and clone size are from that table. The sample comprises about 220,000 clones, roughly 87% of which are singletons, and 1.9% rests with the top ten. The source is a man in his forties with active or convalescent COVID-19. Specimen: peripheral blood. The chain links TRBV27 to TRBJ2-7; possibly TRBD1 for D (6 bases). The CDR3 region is CASSLTGYEQYF. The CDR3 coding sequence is TGTGCCAGCAGTTTGACAGGTTACGAGCAGTACTTC.